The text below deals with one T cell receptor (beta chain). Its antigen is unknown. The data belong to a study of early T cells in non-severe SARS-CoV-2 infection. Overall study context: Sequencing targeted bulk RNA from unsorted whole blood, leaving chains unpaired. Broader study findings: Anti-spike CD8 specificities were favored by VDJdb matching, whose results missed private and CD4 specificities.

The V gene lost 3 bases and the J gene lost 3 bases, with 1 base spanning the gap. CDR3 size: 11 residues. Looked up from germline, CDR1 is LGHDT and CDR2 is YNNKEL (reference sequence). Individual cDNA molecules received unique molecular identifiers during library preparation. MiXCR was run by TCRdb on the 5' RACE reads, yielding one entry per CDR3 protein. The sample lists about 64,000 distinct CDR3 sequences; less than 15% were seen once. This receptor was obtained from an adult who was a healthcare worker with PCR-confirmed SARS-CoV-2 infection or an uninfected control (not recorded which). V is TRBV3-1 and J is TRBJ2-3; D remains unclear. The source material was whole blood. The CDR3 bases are TGTGCCAGCAGCCATACAGATACGCAGTATTTT. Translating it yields CASSHTDTQYF.